The 16 T cell receptor beta chains listed next were all sequenced from one sample in a study of cytomegalovirus exposure and HLA in healthy donors (dated by TCRdb to about 2017). Library generation was performed with the immunoSEQ multiplex PCR assay. For the multiplex PCR, a mixture combining 60 forward primers for TCR Vbeta segments and 13 reverse primers for TCR Jbeta segments was used. TCRdb stores this immuneACCESS table with in-frame sequences only. Part of the clones is absent; in the studies checked, under half of the shortfall reflects unresolved V genes, and no reason is known for the rest. For this sample there are about 75,000 clones; roughly 88% appear just once. The top ten hold about 20% of the sample. Source material: PBMCs. These TCRs come from a man aged 65-85 years in good health and CMV-seropositive.

A few counts support this clone. The V and J genes are TRBV5-4 and TRBJ1-3, with TRBD1 matching 7 bases. The CDR3 covers 16 residues. Germline values: CDR1 SGHNT, CDR2 YYREEE (reference sequence). Germline trimming cut 4 bases from V and 4 bases from J; bases unmatched to any gene: 11. CDR3 sequence reads: CASSLNRGLWGNTIYF. DNA of the CDR3: TGTGCCAGCAGCCTCAACAGGGGACTTTGGGGAAACACCATATATTTT.

V and J are TRBV2 and TRBJ2-1; 12 bases are a match to TRBD2. From germline, CDR1 is SNHLY and CDR2 FYNNEI. The CDR3 is made up of 15 amino acids. The junction had 5 bases not matched to a gene; V was cut back by 7 bases and J by 4 bases. CDR3 region: CASIRLAGVYNEQFF. The CDR3 nucleotides read TGTGCCAGCATCCGACTAGCGGGGGTGTACAATGAGCAGTTCTTC.

V and J are TRBV5-6 and TRBJ2-2, with TRBD2 identical over 8 bases. The CDR3 contains 15 residues. Losses at the gene ends were 1 base for V and 7 bases for J; bases not matched to a gene: 6. Per the germline V gene, CDR1 is SGHDT and CDR2 is YYEEEE. The CDR3, as DNA: TGTGCCAGCAGCTTGCTAGCGGGTCAAGGCGGGGAGCTGTTTTTT. Translating gives CASSLLAGQGGELFF.

The V call is TRBV4-1, the J call TRBJ2-7; TRBD1 aligns across 10 bases. Germline loops: CDR1 MGHRA, CDR2 YSYEKL. The junction had 7 bases not matched to a gene; V was cut back by 3 bases and J by 5 bases. The CDR3 runs 15 residues. This chain's CDR3 is CASSQLEGQGNEQYF. CDR3 in DNA: TGCGCCAGCAGCCAGCTTGAGGGACAGGGGAACGAGCAGTACTTC.

The J gene is TRBJ2-5, the V gene TRBV9; TRBD1 might be the D (5 bases). The CDR3 is 15 amino acids. Germline V gene lookup returns CDR1 SGDLS and CDR2 YYNGEE. V was clipped by 0 bases and J by 5 bases, with 14 bases between them. The CDR3, as DNA: TGTGCCAGCAGCGTAGCCCAGGGTTTAGGCGAGACCCAGTACTTC. It translates to CASSVAQGLGETQYF.

The rearrangement links TRBV7-9 to TRBJ1-5; no clear D gene. The CDR3 loop spans 13 amino acids. Germline V gene data show CDR1 as SEHNR and CDR2 as FQNEAQ (reference sequence). The germline V and J ends were trimmed by 4 bases and 4 bases, with 8 bases remaining between them. CDR3 sequence reads: CASSSQLNQPQHF. Written as DNA, the CDR3 is TGTGCCAGCAGCTCCCAGTTGAATCAGCCCCAGCATTTT.

J is TRBJ1-3 and V is TRBV11-2; maybe TRBD1 (5 bases). Germline V gene sequence: CDR1 SGHAT, CDR2 FQNNGV. The CDR3 extends over 18 amino acids. Deletions cut 5 bases from V and 7 bases from J, with 27 bases between. The CDR3, as DNA: TGTGCCAGCAGCCCCGTCAGGGTTCATCGCCGCCGCTTCAACACCATATATTTT. This translates into CASSPVRVHRRRFNTIYF.

This clone was seen a handful of times. The chain joins TRBV10-3 to TRBJ2-1; D perhaps matches TRBD1 (6 bases). The CDR3 loop spans 19 amino acids. Trimming shortened V by 4 bases and J by 1 base, and 23 bases separated the two germline ends. The germline V gene has CDR1 ENHRY and CDR2 SYGVKD. The CDR3 sequence: CAISGPRDTTRASYNEQFF. DNA of the CDR3: TGTGCCATCAGTGGGCCACGGGACACAACTAGGGCATCCTACAATGAGCAGTTCTTC.

This sequence joins TRBV2 and TRBJ2-7; 11 bases agree with TRBD1. The CDR3 loop spans 14 amino acids. The V gene end was trimmed by 7 bases and the J gene end by 5 bases; junction bases not matched to a gene: 7. Germline CDR1 and CDR2: SNHLY and FYNNEI. The CDR3 loop reads CASTSVGQGDEQYF. The CDR3 nucleotides read TGTGCCAGCACAAGTGTGGGACAGGGGGACGAGCAGTACTTC.

V is TRBV7-9 and J is TRBJ2-7; possibly TRBD1 for D (5 bases). Germline values: CDR1 SEHNR, CDR2 FQNEAQ (reference sequence). This CDR3 spans 14 amino acids. Trimming removed 3 bases at V and 3 bases at J, with 12 bases between. The CDR3 DNA sequence: TGTGCCAGCAGCTTTCAGGGTCTGGGCTACGAGCAGTACTTC. This codes for CASSFQGLGYEQYF.

The chain carries TRBV10-3 and TRBJ2-7; 10 bases fit TRBD1. The germline V gene has CDR1 ENHRY and CDR2 SYGVKD. The J segment lost 2 bases and the V segment lost 7 bases, leaving 5 bases of the junction unmatched. CDR3 size: 14 residues. The CDR3 loop reads CAIMPGQGTYEQYF. DNA of the CDR3: TGTGCCATCATGCCGGGACAGGGGACCTACGAGCAGTACTTC.

This chain links TRBV7-9 with TRBJ1-1; D gene uncertain. The CDR3 contains 15 residues. V was clipped by 5 bases and J by 0 bases, with 13 bases between them. Germline-derived CDR1 and CDR2 are SEHNR and FQNEAQ (reference sequence). CDR3 in amino acids: CASSPRAGLNTEAFF. As DNA, the CDR3 is TGTGCCAGCAGCCCCCGAGCGGGCCTGAACACTGAAGCTTTCTTT.

Only one count was recorded for this clone. J is TRBJ1-1 and V is TRBV28; D remains unclear. Trimming shortened V by 3 bases and J by 2 bases, and 19 bases separated the two germline ends. The germline CDR1 and CDR2 sequences are MDHEN and SYDVKM. CDR3 length: 17 residues. CDR3 DNA sequence: TGTGCCAGCAGTTTGCCCACCCCCAGGCACAAAAACACTGAAGCTTTCTTT. This encodes CASSLPTPRHKNTEAFF.

CDR3 DNA sequence: TGTGCCAGCAGCCGAATTACACAGAACACTGAAGCTTTCTTT. This sequence encodes CASSRITQNTEAFF. J is TRBJ1-1 and V is TRBV5-4; no clear D gene. The CDR3 extends over 14 amino acids. Germline assignment: CDR1 SGHNT and CDR2 YYREEE (reference sequence). V gave up 4 bases and J gave up 1 base, with 11 bases separating them.

The chain joins TRBV5-4 to TRBJ1-1, with no clear D. The V gene's germline CDR1 is SGHNT and CDR2 YYREEE (reference sequence). V was trimmed by 7 bases and J by 3 bases, leaving 13 bases between them. The CDR3 has 13 residues. For the CDR3, the DNA is TGTGCCAGCTCCGGAGGAGGGTACACTGAAGCTTTCTTT. Amino acids: CASSGGGYTEAFF.

This sequence joins TRBV28 and TRBJ2-7, with a tentative D call TRBD1 (6 bases). Germline V gene lookup returns CDR1 MDHEN and CDR2 SYDVKM. The V end was cut by 10 bases, the J end by 2 bases, with 12 bases between. The CDR3 has 12 residues. The CDR3 here is CAIGGPAYEQYF. In DNA, the CDR3 is TGTGCCATAGGGGGACCGGCCTACGAGCAGTACTTC. Variable domain in full (rest from reference TRBV28 and TRBJ2-7): DVKVTQSSRYLVKRTGEKVFLECVQDMDHENMFWYRQDPGLGLRLIYFSYDVKMKEKGDIPEGYSVSREKKERFSLILESASTNQTSMYLCAIGGPAYEQYFGPGTRLTVT.